This note documents a single T cell receptor beta chain sequence. From germline, CDR1 is LGHNA and CDR2 YSLEER. The CDR3 totals 14 residues. With V trimmed by 5 bases and J by 8 bases, 9 bases remained unmatched. These data originate in a study of blood T cell repertoires in COVID-19. On the study more broadly: Both acute and convalescent COVID-19 samples were obtained from the United States, Italy and Spain. From T cells, B-cell-depleted T cells, or PBMCs came the material, which was cDNA or gDNA.

Authors' data handling: Reference gene primer amplification yielded estimated nucleated cell counts. Measured with immunoSEQ multiplex PCR; TCRdb has only the in-frame clones, and not every one. Clone size and the V and J calls come from that table; the DNA yielded D and trimming. The sample has roughly 170,000 clones; roughly nine tenths are singletons. The receptor was derived from a man between 65 and 85 years old with active or convalescent COVID-19. The genes are TRBV4-3 and TRBJ1-3; 7 bases fit TRBD1. The sample comprised peripheral blood. The CDR3 nucleotides are TGCGCCAGCAGCAGGGGGGACAGCGCGGACACCATATATTTT. Protein product: CASSRGDSADTIYF.